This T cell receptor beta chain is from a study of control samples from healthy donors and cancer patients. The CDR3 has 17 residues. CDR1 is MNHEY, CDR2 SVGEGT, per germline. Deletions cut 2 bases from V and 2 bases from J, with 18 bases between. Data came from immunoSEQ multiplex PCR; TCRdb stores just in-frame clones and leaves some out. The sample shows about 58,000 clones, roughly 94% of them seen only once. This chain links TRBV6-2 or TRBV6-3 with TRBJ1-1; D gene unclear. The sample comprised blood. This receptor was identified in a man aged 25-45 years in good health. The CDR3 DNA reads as TGTGCCAGCAGTTACCCGATACTGACCTCGTCAAACACTGAAGCTTTCTTT. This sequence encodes CASSYPILTSSNTEAFF.